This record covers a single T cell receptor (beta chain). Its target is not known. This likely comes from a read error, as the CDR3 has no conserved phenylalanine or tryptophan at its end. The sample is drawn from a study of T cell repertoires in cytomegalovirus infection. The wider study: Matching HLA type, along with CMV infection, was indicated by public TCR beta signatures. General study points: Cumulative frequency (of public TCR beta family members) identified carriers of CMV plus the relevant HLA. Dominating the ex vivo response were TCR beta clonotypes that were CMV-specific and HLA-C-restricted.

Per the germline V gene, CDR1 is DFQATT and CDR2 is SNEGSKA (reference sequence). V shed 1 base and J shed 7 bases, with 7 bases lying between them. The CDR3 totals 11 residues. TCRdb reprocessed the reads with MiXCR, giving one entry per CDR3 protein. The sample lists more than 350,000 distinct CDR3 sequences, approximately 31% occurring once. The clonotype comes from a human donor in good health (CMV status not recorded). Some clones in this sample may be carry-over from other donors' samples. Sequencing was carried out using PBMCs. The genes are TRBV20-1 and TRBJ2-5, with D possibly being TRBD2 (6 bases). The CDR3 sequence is CSARAGGTQYL. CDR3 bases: TGCAGTGCTAGAGCCGGGGGGACCCAGTACTTA.